This is a list of T cell receptor beta chains from one sample in a study of blood T cell repertoires in COVID-19. Assay used: immunoSEQ multiplex PCR; TCRdb lists only in-frame clones, some missing. This table holds some 140,000 clones, about three quarters found once. Sequencing was performed on peripheral blood. The receptors were sampled from an elderly man with acute or convalescent COVID-19. The CDR3 runs from the conserved cysteine through the conserved F or W. D genes are given only for firm matches. A clone size is listed for some rows: how often the clone was seen (once, few, many), or a class if it is expanded.

v_call: TRBV18; d_call: TRBD1; clone_size: -; j_call: TRBJ2-1; cdr3_nt: TGTGCCAGCTCACCAGGGGACAGGGGATACAATGAGCAGTTCTTC; cdr3_aa: CASSPGDRGYNEQFF
v_call: TRBV19; d_call: -; clone_size: -; j_call: TRBJ2-6; cdr3_nt: TGTGCCAGTAGTACAGGGGCTGGGGCCAACGTCCTGACTTTC; cdr3_aa: CASSTGAGANVLTF
v_call: TRBV3-1/TRBV3-2; d_call: -; clone_size: -; j_call: TRBJ2-5; cdr3_nt: TGTGCCAGCAGCCAGGACAAAGAGACCCAGTACTTC; cdr3_aa: CASSQDKETQYF
v_call: TRBV27; d_call: -; clone_size: -; j_call: TRBJ1-2; cdr3_nt: TGTGCCAGCAGTTTATTCGGTAGCTATGGCTACACCTTC; cdr3_aa: CASSLFGSYGYTF
v_call: TRBV7-6; d_call: -; clone_size: -; j_call: TRBJ2-3; cdr3_nt: TGTGCCAGCAGCCGACAATCTACTAGCACAGATACGCAGTATTTT; cdr3_aa: CASSRQSTSTDTQYF
v_call: TRBV7-2; d_call: TRBD1; clone_size: -; j_call: TRBJ1-1; cdr3_nt: TGTGCCAGCAGCATCCAGACAGGGGACACTGAAGCTTTCTTT; cdr3_aa: CASSIQTGDTEAFF
v_call: TRBV6-1; d_call: TRBD2; clone_size: few; j_call: TRBJ2-2; cdr3_nt: TGTGCCAGCAGTGCCCGAGCGGGGGGGGCGAGGACCGGGGAGCTGTTTTTT; cdr3_aa: CASSARAGGARTGELFF
v_call: TRBV27; d_call: TRBD2; clone_size: -; j_call: TRBJ2-1; cdr3_nt: TGTGCCAGCAGTAATCCCGGGACTAGCGTCTACAATGAGCAGTTCTTC; cdr3_aa: CASSNPGTSVYNEQFF
v_call: TRBV5-4; d_call: TRBD2; clone_size: -; j_call: TRBJ2-2; cdr3_nt: TGTGCCAGCAGCTCCGGGGGGACGAACACCGGGGAGCTGTTTTTT; cdr3_aa: CASSSGGTNTGELFF
v_call: TRBV27; d_call: -; clone_size: -; j_call: TRBJ1-1; cdr3_nt: TGTGCCAGCAGTATACAGGGAAGGGGGGGGGCTGAAGCTTTCTTT; cdr3_aa: CASSIQGRGGAEAFF
v_call: TRBV27; d_call: -; clone_size: once; j_call: TRBJ2-2; cdr3_nt: TGTGCCAGCAGTTCGAGGGAATTGACCGGGGAGCTGTTTTTT; cdr3_aa: CASSSRELTGELFF
v_call: TRBV5-1; d_call: TRBD1; clone_size: -; j_call: TRBJ1-3; cdr3_nt: TGCGCCAGCAGTAGGGGACAGACCTCTGGAAACACCATATATTTT; cdr3_aa: CASSRGQTSGNTIYF
v_call: TRBV19; d_call: TRBD1; clone_size: -; j_call: TRBJ1-5; cdr3_nt: TGTGCCAGTAGTTGGACAGGGAGCAATCAGCCCCAGCATTTT; cdr3_aa: CASSWTGSNQPQHF
v_call: TRBV18; d_call: -; clone_size: -; j_call: TRBJ2-2; cdr3_nt: TGTGCCAGCTCACCCGCTCTAGGGGGAAACACCGGGGAGCTGTTTTTT; cdr3_aa: CASSPALGGNTGELFF
v_call: TRBV2; d_call: -; clone_size: once; j_call: TRBJ2-1; cdr3_nt: TGTGCCAGCACCGCAGGGGTGTTCAATGAGCAGTTCTTC; cdr3_aa: CASTAGVFNEQFF
v_call: TRBV5-4; d_call: -; clone_size: -; j_call: TRBJ2-5; cdr3_nt: TGTGCCAGCAGCCCGGGGTATCAAGAGACCCAGTACTTC; cdr3_aa: CASSPGYQETQYF
v_call: TRBV9; d_call: -; clone_size: -; j_call: TRBJ2-3; cdr3_nt: TGTGCCAGCAGCGAAAGCCTTGGCACAGATACGCAGTATTTT; cdr3_aa: CASSESLGTDTQYF
v_call: TRBV18; d_call: -; clone_size: -; j_call: TRBJ1-5; cdr3_nt: TGTGCCAGCTCACCAGTCAGCAATGACTATCAGCCCCAGCATTTT; cdr3_aa: CASSPVSNDYQPQHF
v_call: TRBV5-1; d_call: TRBD1; clone_size: -; j_call: TRBJ1-5; cdr3_nt: TGCGCCAGCAGCCCGGGACAGGGGCATAATCAGCCCCAGCATTTT; cdr3_aa: CASSPGQGHNQPQHF
v_call: TRBV7-9; d_call: -; clone_size: -; j_call: TRBJ2-1; cdr3_nt: TGTGCCAGCAGCCCTCTACAGAGGGATGAGCAGTTCTTC; cdr3_aa: CASSPLQRDEQFF
v_call: TRBV30; d_call: TRBD2; clone_size: -; j_call: TRBJ2-3; cdr3_nt: TGTGCCTGGAGTGTAACTAGCGGGGGAGGAGATACGCAGTATTTT; cdr3_aa: CAWSVTSGGGDTQYF
v_call: TRBV6-5; d_call: -; clone_size: -; j_call: TRBJ2-7; cdr3_nt: TGTGCCAGCAGTTACGGTTCTTCGGGGTCCAGCTACGAGCAGTACTTC; cdr3_aa: CASSYGSSGSSYEQYF
v_call: TRBV29-1; d_call: TRBD1; clone_size: -; j_call: TRBJ2-2; cdr3_nt: TGCAGCGTTCGTAGGGGGCAGGACACCGGGGAGCTGTTTTTT; cdr3_aa: CSVRRGQDTGELFF
v_call: TRBV6-6; d_call: TRBD1; clone_size: -; j_call: TRBJ1-1; cdr3_nt: TGTGCCACCCAAACAGGGGGCACTGAAGCTTTCTTT; cdr3_aa: CATQTGGTEAFF
v_call: TRBV27; d_call: -; clone_size: -; j_call: TRBJ1-5; cdr3_nt: TGTGCCAGCAGTTTAGAACAGGTTGGGCAGCCCCAGCATTTT; cdr3_aa: CASSLEQVGQPQHF
v_call: TRBV28; d_call: -; clone_size: -; j_call: TRBJ2-3; cdr3_nt: TGTGCCAGCACAGCGGCTAGCACAGATACGCAGTATTTT; cdr3_aa: CASTAASTDTQYF
v_call: TRBV3-1/TRBV3-2; d_call: TRBD2; clone_size: -; j_call: TRBJ2-1; cdr3_nt: TGTGCCAGCAGCCAAGCTCCAGCAACGGGAGGCAATGAGCAGTTCTTC; cdr3_aa: CASSQAPATGGNEQFF
v_call: TRBV19; d_call: TRBD1; clone_size: once; j_call: TRBJ2-1; cdr3_nt: TGTGCCAGTAGGGGCTCAGGGGGTAGGAATGAGCAGTTCTTC; cdr3_aa: CASRGSGGRNEQFF
v_call: TRBV2; d_call: TRBD1; clone_size: -; j_call: TRBJ1-5; cdr3_nt: TGTGCCAGCAGAACGACAGGGGGCTGGCAGCCCCAGCATTTT; cdr3_aa: CASRTTGGWQPQHF
v_call: TRBV5-4; d_call: -; clone_size: -; j_call: TRBJ2-2; cdr3_nt: TGTGCCAGCAGCGGCAAGGGAGTCCTCACCGGGGAGCTGTTTTTT; cdr3_aa: CASSGKGVLTGELFF
v_call: TRBV7-5; d_call: -; clone_size: -; j_call: TRBJ1-5; cdr3_nt: TGTGTCAGAAGCTTATGGACACCCGAGCCCCAGCATTTT; cdr3_aa: CVRSLWTPEPQHF
v_call: TRBV7-2; d_call: -; clone_size: -; j_call: TRBJ2-5; cdr3_nt: TGTGCCAGCAGCTTAGGGGGCCTCCAAGAGACCCAGTACTTC; cdr3_aa: CASSLGGLQETQYF
v_call: TRBV4-1; d_call: -; clone_size: -; j_call: TRBJ1-2; cdr3_nt: TGCGCCAGCAGCCAAGATCCGGAGAGCTATGGCTACACCTTC; cdr3_aa: CASSQDPESYGYTF
v_call: TRBV7-9; d_call: TRBD1; clone_size: -; j_call: TRBJ2-7; cdr3_nt: TGTGCCAGCAGCTCCGGGACAGGGGGCTCCCAGTACTTC; cdr3_aa: CASSSGTGGSQYF
v_call: TRBV5-1; d_call: -; clone_size: -; j_call: TRBJ1-5; cdr3_nt: TGCGCCAGCAGCGCCGCGCCAAATCAGCCCCAGCATTTT; cdr3_aa: CASSAAPNQPQHF
v_call: TRBV19; d_call: TRBD1; clone_size: -; j_call: TRBJ2-1; cdr3_nt: TGTGCCAGTAGTGTGGGACAGGGGATAGTCAATGAGCAGTTCTTC; cdr3_aa: CASSVGQGIVNEQFF
v_call: TRBV5-5; d_call: -; clone_size: -; j_call: TRBJ1-6; cdr3_nt: TGTGCCAGCAGCTTGGGTTTCCTGGGGGGGGATTCACCCCTCCACTTT; cdr3_aa: CASSLGFLGGDSPLHF
v_call: TRBV19; d_call: TRBD2; clone_size: -; j_call: TRBJ2-5; cdr3_nt: TGTGCCAGTAGCACGCGGGGGGCCCACCAAGAGACCCAGTACTTC; cdr3_aa: CASSTRGAHQETQYF
v_call: TRBV3-1/TRBV3-2; d_call: -; clone_size: -; j_call: TRBJ2-1; cdr3_nt: TGTGCCAGCAGCCCGACTTTCAGCTCCTACAATGAGCAGTTCTTC; cdr3_aa: CASSPTFSSYNEQFF
v_call: TRBV24-1; d_call: -; clone_size: -; j_call: TRBJ1-1; cdr3_nt: TGTGCCACCAGTGACGACAGTTCACTGGAAGCTTTCTTT; cdr3_aa: CATSDDSSLEAFF
v_call: TRBV19; d_call: -; clone_size: -; j_call: TRBJ2-5; cdr3_nt: TGTGCCAGTAGTCCACCCGGCGGGGGCGCGAAGGTGGAGACCCAGTACTTC; cdr3_aa: CASSPPGGGAKVETQYF
v_call: TRBV30; d_call: -; clone_size: once; j_call: TRBJ2-2; cdr3_nt: TGTGCCTGGAGTAAGGGGCAGCTCGAGGCGGAGCTGTTTTTT; cdr3_aa: CAWSKGQLEAELFF
v_call: TRBV5-6; d_call: TRBD1; clone_size: -; j_call: TRBJ2-5; cdr3_nt: TGTGCCAGCAGCTTTGGCTTGGGACAGGGGGCAGGTGAGACCCAGTACTTC; cdr3_aa: CASSFGLGQGAGETQYF
v_call: TRBV7-9; d_call: -; clone_size: -; j_call: TRBJ1-2; cdr3_nt: TGTGCCAGCAGCTCAGGACAGAACTATGGCTACACCTTC; cdr3_aa: CASSSGQNYGYTF
v_call: TRBV5-6; d_call: TRBD1; clone_size: once; j_call: TRBJ2-5; cdr3_nt: TGTGCCAGCAGCTTGGGGACAGGGGCTCTACGTGGGGAGACCCAGTACTTC; cdr3_aa: CASSLGTGALRGETQYF
v_call: TRBV7-2; d_call: -; clone_size: -; j_call: TRBJ1-1; cdr3_nt: TGTGCCAGCAGCGAGACCCCAGGGACTGAAGCTTTCTTT; cdr3_aa: CASSETPGTEAFF
v_call: TRBV5-6; d_call: -; clone_size: -; j_call: TRBJ1-6; cdr3_nt: TGTGCCAGCAGCCCGCGGCGGGCTGCGAATTCACCCCTCCACTTT; cdr3_aa: CASSPRRAANSPLHF